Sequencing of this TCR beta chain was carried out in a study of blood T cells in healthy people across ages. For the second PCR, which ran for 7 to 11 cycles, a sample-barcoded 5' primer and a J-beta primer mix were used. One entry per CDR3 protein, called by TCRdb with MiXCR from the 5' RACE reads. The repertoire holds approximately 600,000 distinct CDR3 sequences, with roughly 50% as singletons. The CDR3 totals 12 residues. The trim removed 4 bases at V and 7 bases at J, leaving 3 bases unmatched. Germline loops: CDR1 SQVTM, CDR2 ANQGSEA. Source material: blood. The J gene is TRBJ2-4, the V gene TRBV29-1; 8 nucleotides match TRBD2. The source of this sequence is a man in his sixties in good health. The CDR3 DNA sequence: TGCAGCGTTGTGGCTAGCGGGAACATTCAGTACTTC. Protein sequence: CSVVASGNIQYF.